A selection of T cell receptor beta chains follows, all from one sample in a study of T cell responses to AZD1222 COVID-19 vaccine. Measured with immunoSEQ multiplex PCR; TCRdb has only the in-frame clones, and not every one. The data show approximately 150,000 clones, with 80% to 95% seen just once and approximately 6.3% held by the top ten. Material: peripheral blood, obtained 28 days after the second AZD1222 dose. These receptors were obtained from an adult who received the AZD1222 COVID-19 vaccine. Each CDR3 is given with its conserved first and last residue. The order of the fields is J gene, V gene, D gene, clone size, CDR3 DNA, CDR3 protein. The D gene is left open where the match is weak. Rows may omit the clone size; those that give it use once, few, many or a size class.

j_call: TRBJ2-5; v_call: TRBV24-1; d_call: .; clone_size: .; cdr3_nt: TGTGCCACGAGTGATACCCCTCCTTCCAGGGTGTACGGACGAGAACCCCAAGAGACCCAGTACTTC; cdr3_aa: CATSDTPPSRVYGREPQETQYF
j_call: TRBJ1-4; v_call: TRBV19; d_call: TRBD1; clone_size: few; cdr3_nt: TGTGCCACCGCGGGTCAGGGACAGTCAAATGAAAAACTGTTTTTT; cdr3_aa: CATAGQGQSNEKLFF
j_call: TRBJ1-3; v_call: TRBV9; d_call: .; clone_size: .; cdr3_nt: TGTGCCAGCACCCTCGGCGAGGGAGGAAACACCATATATTTT; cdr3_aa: CASTLGEGGNTIYF
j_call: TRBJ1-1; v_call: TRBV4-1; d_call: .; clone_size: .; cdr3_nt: TGCGCCAGCAGCCAAAGCGGGGGGGGATCCAACACTGAAGCTTTCTTT; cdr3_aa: CASSQSGGGSNTEAFF
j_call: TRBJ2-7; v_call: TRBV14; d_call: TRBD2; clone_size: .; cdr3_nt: TGTGCCAGCAGAAAACGGGGGGGATCCTACGAGCAGTACTTC; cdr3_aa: CASRKRGGSYEQYF
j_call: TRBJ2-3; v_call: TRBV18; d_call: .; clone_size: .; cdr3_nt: TGTGCCAGCTCACCACTTCAGGGGACGGCAGATACGCAGTATTTT; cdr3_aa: CASSPLQGTADTQYF
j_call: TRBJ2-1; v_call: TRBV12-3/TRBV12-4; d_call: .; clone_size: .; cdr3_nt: TGTGCCAGCAGCCCCCGGGGCGAGCAGTTCTTC; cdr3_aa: CASSPRGEQFF
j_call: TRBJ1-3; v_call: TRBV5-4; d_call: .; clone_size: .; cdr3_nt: TGTGCCAGCAGCACACAGAGATCGGGCACCATATATTTT; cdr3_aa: CASSTQRSGTIYF
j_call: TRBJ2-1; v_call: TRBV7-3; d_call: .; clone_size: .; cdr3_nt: TGTGCCAGCAGCCCGGACAAGTGGGGGAGCGACCAGTTCTTC; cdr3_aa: CASSPDKWGSDQFF
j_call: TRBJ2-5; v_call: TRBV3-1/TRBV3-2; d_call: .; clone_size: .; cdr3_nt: TGTGCCAGCAGCCCCGTCCAAGAGACCCAGTACTTC; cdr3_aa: CASSPVQETQYF
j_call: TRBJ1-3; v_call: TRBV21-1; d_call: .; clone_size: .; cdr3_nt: TGTGCCAGCAGCACCAAGCACAGGATTACTGGAAACACCATATGTTTT; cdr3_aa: CASSTKHRITGNTICF
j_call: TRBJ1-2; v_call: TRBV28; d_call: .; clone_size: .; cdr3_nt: TGTGCCAGCAGTCGGGACGGATTATCTCTCTATGGCTACACCTTC; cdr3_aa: CASSRDGLSLYGYTF
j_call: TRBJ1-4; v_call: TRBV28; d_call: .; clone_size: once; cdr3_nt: TGTGCCAGCCTAGAGGATGAAAAACTGTTTTTT; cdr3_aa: CASLEDEKLFF
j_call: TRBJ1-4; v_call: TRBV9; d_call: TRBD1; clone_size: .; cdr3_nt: TGTGCCAGCAGGGGACAGGGGAATGAAAAACTGTTTTTT; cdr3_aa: CASRGQGNEKLFF
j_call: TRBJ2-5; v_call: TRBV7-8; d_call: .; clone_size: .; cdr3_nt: TGTGCCAGCAGCTTACCGGGGACCGGGACCCAGTACTTC; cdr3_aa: CASSLPGTGTQYF
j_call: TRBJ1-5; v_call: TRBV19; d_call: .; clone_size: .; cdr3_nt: TGTGCCAGTAATCTGGGGGGAGGGAATCAGCCCCAGCATTTT; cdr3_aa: CASNLGGGNQPQHF
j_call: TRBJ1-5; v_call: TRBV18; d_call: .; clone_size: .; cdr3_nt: TGTGCCAGCTCACCACCCGCTACCTATAGCAATCAGCCCCAGCATTTT; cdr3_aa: CASSPPATYSNQPQHF
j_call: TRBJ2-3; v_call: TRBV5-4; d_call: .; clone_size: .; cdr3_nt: TGTGCCAGCAAGGAGACGGCAGGGCGGGATACGCAGTATTTT; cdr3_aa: CASKETAGRDTQYF
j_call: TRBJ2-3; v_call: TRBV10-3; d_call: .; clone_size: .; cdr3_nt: TGTGCCATCAGTATTAGCGGCTCTAGCACAGATACGCAGTATTTT; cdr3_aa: CAISISGSSTDTQYF
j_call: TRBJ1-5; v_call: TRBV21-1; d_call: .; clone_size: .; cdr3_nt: TGTGCCAGCAGCAGACGGACAGGACTAAATCAGCCCCAGCATTTT; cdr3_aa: CASSRRTGLNQPQHF
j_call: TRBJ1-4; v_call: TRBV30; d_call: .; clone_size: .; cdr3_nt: TGTGCCTGGAGTGGGCGGGAAGCAACTAATGAAAAACTGTTTTTT; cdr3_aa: CAWSGREATNEKLFF
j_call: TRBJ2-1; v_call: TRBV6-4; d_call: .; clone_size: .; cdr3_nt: TGTGCCAGCAGTGACTATCCCGGCAATGAGCAGTTCTTC; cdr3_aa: CASSDYPGNEQFF
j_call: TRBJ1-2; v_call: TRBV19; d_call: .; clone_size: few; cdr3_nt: TGTGCCAGTAGTACAGGACAGCGTATTGATGGCTACACCTTC; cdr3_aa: CASSTGQRIDGYTF
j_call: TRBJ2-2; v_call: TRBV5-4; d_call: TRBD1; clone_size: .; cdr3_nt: TGTGCCAGCAGCCCCGGACAGGGCGCTACTGGGGAGCTGTTTTTT; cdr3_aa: CASSPGQGATGELFF
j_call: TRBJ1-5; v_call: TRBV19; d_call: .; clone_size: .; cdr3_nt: TGTGCCAGTAGACCGGAAACGGGTGGGAGCAATCAGCCCCAGCATTTT; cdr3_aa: CASRPETGGSNQPQHF
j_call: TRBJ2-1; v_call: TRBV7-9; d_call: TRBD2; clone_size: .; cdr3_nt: TGTGCCAGCAGCCCGTTAGCGGGGGTCTCCATCTCCTACAATGAGCAGTTCTTC; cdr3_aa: CASSPLAGVSISYNEQFF
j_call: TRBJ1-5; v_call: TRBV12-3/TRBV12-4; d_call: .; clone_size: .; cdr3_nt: TGTGCCAGCAGTACCTTTGGCAATCAGCCCCAGCATTTT; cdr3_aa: CASSTFGNQPQHF
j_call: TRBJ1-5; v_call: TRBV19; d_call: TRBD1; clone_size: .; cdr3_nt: TGTGCCAGTAGTATTAAGGACAGGGGAGGTCAGCCCCAGCATTTT; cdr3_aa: CASSIKDRGGQPQHF
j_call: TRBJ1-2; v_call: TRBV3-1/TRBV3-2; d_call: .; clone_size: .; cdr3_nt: TGTGCCAGCAGCCAAGGGGGGGTCGGTGGCTACACCTTC; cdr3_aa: CASSQGGVGGYTF
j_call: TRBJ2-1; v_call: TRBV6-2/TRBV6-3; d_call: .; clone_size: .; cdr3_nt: TGTGCCAGCAGTTACACTGGAGAGCAGTTCTTC; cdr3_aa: CASSYTGEQFF
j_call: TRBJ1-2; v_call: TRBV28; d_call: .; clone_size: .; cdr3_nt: TGTGCCAGCAGTCCCCGGGCGGCGGGGTATGGCTACACCTTC; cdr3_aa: CASSPRAAGYGYTF
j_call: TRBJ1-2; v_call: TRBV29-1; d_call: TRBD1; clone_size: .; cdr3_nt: TGCAGCGTTGCATGGACAGGGTTTCCTGGCTACACCTTC; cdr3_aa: CSVAWTGFPGYTF
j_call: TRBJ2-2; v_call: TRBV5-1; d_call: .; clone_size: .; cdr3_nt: TGCGCCAGCAGCCCCGAAGGGGGGCTAAACACCGGGGAGCTGTTTTTT; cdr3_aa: CASSPEGGLNTGELFF
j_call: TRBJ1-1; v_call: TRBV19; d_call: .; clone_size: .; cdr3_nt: TGTGCCAGTAGTATAGGCCCGGGGGTGTCCACTGAAGCTTTCTTT; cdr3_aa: CASSIGPGVSTEAFF
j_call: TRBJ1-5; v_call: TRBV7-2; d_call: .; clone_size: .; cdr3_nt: TGTGCCAGCACACAGGACATCAATCAGCCCCAGCATTTT; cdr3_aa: CASTQDINQPQHF
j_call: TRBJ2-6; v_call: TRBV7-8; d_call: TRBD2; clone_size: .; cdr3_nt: TGTGCCAGCAGCCGACTAGCGGGAGGGAGGACTGGGGCCAACGTCCTGACTTTC; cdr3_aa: CASSRLAGGRTGANVLTF
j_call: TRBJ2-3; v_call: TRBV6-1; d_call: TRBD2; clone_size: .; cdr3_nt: TGTGCCAGCAGTGCTCGACTAGCGGGAGGGCAATTCACTAGCACAGATACGCAGTATTTT; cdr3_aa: CASSARLAGGQFTSTDTQYF
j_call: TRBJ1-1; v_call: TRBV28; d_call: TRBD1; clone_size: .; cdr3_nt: TGTGCCAGCAGTTCCGGGACAGCGCTGATGAACACTGAAGCTTTCTTT; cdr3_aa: CASSSGTALMNTEAFF
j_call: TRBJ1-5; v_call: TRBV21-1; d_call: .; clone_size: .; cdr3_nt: TGTGCCAGCAGCGGCCCGGAACAGCCCCAGCATTTT; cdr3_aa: CASSGPEQPQHF
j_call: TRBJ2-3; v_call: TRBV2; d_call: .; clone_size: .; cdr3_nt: TGTGCCAGCAGTGAGGATAGCACAGATACGCAGTATTTT; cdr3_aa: CASSEDSTDTQYF
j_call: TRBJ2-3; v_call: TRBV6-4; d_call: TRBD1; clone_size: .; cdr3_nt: TGTGCCAGCAGAGCTTCCCCGACAGGGCTCACAGATACGCAGTATTTT; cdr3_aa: CASRASPTGLTDTQYF
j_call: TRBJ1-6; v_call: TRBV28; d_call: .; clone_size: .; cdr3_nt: TGTGCCAGCATCTCAGGGAGTTCACCCCTCCACTTT; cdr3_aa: CASISGSSPLHF
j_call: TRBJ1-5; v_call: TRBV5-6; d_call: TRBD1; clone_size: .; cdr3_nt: TGTGCCAGCAGTTTGGGACAGGGTTCTCAGCCCCAGCATTTT; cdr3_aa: CASSLGQGSQPQHF